Listed here are 23 T cell receptor beta chains from one sample, sequenced in a study of T cell responses to AZD1222 COVID-19 vaccine. Assay used: immunoSEQ multiplex PCR; TCRdb lists only in-frame clones, some missing. The profile shows some 110,000 clones, around 88% of them singletons. This specimen was peripheral blood, taken on day 0 of AZD1222 vaccination. All receptors derive from an adult in good health.

This chain links TRBV27 with TRBJ2-7; perhaps D is TRBD1 or TRBD2 (6 bases each). V lost 2 bases to trimming and J lost 7 bases, with 18 bases between them. The CDR3 covers 15 residues. Germline loops: CDR1 MNHEY, CDR2 SMNVEV (reference sequence). CDR3 DNA: TGTGCCAGCAGTTTACAGTCGGGGGCCTCCTGGGAGCAGTACTTC. It yields the protein CASSLQSGASWEQYF.

The chain combines TRBV7-8 with TRBJ1-2, with 7 bases lining up with TRBD1. With 3 bases clipped from V and 4 bases from J, the junction kept 2 bases outside the gene matches. This CDR3 contains 13 residues. Germline-derived CDR1 and CDR2 are SGHVS and FQNEAQ. CDR3 residues: CASSFDRAYGYTF. The CDR3 DNA is TGTGCCAGCAGCTTTGACAGGGCCTATGGCTACACCTTC.

V usage is TRBV4-1 and J usage is TRBJ1-4; TRBD1 matches 7 bases. V lost 0 bases to trimming and J lost 5 bases; unmatched junction nucleotides: 6. Germline V gene sequence: CDR1 MGHRA, CDR2 YSYEKL. CDR3 length equals 16 residues. CDR3 in amino acids: CASSQDQGGVNEKLFF. In DNA, the CDR3 is TGCGCCAGCAGCCAAGATCAGGGGGGAGTGAATGAAAAACTGTTTTTT.

V and J are TRBV7-2 and TRBJ1-2; D unclear. Trimming stripped 1 base from V and 6 bases from J, with 9 bases between. Germline V gene data show CDR1 as SGHTA and CDR2 as FQGNSA. The CDR3 is made up of 13 amino acids. The CDR3 spells CASSLGSGDGYTF. The DNA of the CDR3 is TGTGCCAGCAGCTTAGGGAGCGGGGATGGCTACACCTTC.

The chain joins TRBV12-3 or TRBV12-4 to TRBJ2-3; D gene ambiguous. The CDR3 length is 12 residues. V lost 3 bases, J lost 5 bases, and 6 bases lay in between. CDR3 amino acids: CASSLELDTQYF. The CDR3 DNA is TGTGCCAGCAGTTTGGAGTTAGATACGCAGTATTTT.

This rearrangement joins TRBV5-4 to TRBJ1-1; TRBD1 might be the D (5 bases). Germline V gene sequence: CDR1 SGHNT, CDR2 YYREEE (reference sequence). This CDR3 spans 14 amino acids. Trimming pared 5 bases from V and 7 bases from J, leaving 18 bases between. CDR3 region: CASRPDTGVGEAFF. The CDR3 nucleotides are TGTGCCAGCAGACCTGACACAGGAGTAGGTGAAGCTTTCTTT.

The CDR3 DNA reads TGTGCCAGCAGCCCCGGAGGGACAGGGTTAAACTATGGCTACACCTTC. This sequence encodes CASSPGGTGLNYGYTF. The V gene is TRBV7-9, the J gene TRBJ1-2, with 9 bases that match TRBD1. CDR3 length: 16 residues. Germline V gives CDR1 SEHNR, CDR2 FQNEAQ (reference sequence). Trimming removed 5 bases from V and 2 bases from J; junction bases left unmatched: 9.

V usage is TRBV28 and J usage is TRBJ1-1, with D possibly TRBD1 on 5 matching bases. V lost 5 bases and J 2 bases, leaving 15 bases between the germline ends. Germline CDR1 is MDHEN and CDR2 is SYDVKM. This CDR3 region has 15 residues. For the CDR3, the DNA is TGTGCCAGCAGTGCTGGGGGTGTGTATAACACTGAAGCTTTCTTT. Translation gives CASSAGGVYNTEAFF.

The V and J genes are TRBV5-8 and TRBJ1-5; TRBD1 aligns across 9 bases. CDR1 and CDR2 (germline): SGHTS, YDEGEE. The V segment lost 4 bases and the J segment 6 bases; nucleotides outside the gene matches: 5. The CDR3 sequence is 14 residues long. The chain's CDR3 is CASSIGTGRQPQHF. The CDR3 nucleotides are TGTGCCAGCAGCATTGGGACAGGGCGTCAGCCCCAGCATTTT.

CDR3 sequence reads: CASSFKYSPGRRSSYNEQFF. In DNA form, the CDR3 reads TGTGCCAGCAGCTTTAAGTACTCCCCGGGACGCAGAAGCTCCTACAATGAGCAGTTCTTC. This chain uses TRBV7-6 with TRBJ2-1; the D gene could be TRBD1 or TRBD2 (5 bases each). Germline V gene data show CDR1 as SGHVS and CDR2 as FNYEAQ. This CDR3 region has 20 residues. V was pared by 3 bases and J by 0 bases, with 24 bases between.

The chain joins TRBV28 to TRBJ2-1; D is unclear. Germline V gives CDR1 MDHEN, CDR2 SYDVKM. The CDR3 is 15 amino acids. The ends were cut back, 4 bases at V and 5 bases at J, with 15 bases in the middle. DNA for the CDR3: TGTGCCAGCAGTTCACCTTACTCTTGGGACAATGAGCAGTTCTTC. It specifies CASSSPYSWDNEQFF.

As DNA, the CDR3 is TGTGCCAGCAGTGACGCTTACAATGAGCAGTTCTTC. Translated: CASSDAYNEQFF. The chain couples TRBV6-4 to TRBJ2-1, with D uncertain. The germline gives CDR1 MRHNA, CDR2 SNTAGT. The CDR3 sequence is 12 residues long. V was clipped by 2 bases and J by 4 bases, with 3 bases between them.

This chain connects TRBV6-5 to TRBJ2-7, with TRBD1 matching 9 bases. The junction had 2 bases not matched to a gene; V was cut back by 6 bases and J by 2 bases. Germline values: CDR1 MNHEY, CDR2 SVGAGI. This CDR3 comprises 13 residues. CDR3: CASRRTGAYEQYF. Written as DNA, the CDR3 is TGTGCCAGCAGACGGACAGGGGCCTACGAGCAGTACTTC.

J is TRBJ1-1 and V is TRBV19; unclear D gene. Between the trimmed V and J ends, which lost 5 bases and 0 bases, there was a span of 16 bases. Germline V gene sequence: CDR1 LNHDA, CDR2 SQIVND (reference sequence). This CDR3 region has 16 residues. Written as DNA, the CDR3 is TGTGCCAGTAGTCCCGAGGACGGCCGTATGAACACTGAAGCTTTCTTT. Its protein is CASSPEDGRMNTEAFF.

The V and J genes are TRBV19 and TRBJ2-5, with 13 bases lining up with TRBD2. The germline CDR1 and CDR2 sequences are LNHDA and SQIVND (reference sequence). Trimming cost V 5 bases and J 2 bases; bases outside gene matches: 17. CDR3 size: 20 residues. CDR3 coding DNA: TGTGCCAGTAGTCTACAGGGGCGACTAGCGGGGGGCCTCTTTCAAGAGACCCAGTACTTC. Translated: CASSLQGRLAGGLFQETQYF.

In this sample, this clone turned up once. This rearrangement joins TRBV5-1 to TRBJ1-6, with D uncertain. This CDR3 has 16 amino acids. V lost 2 bases and J lost 0, with 9 bases in between. CDR1 SGHRS and CDR2 YFSETQ come from the germline V gene. The CDR3: CASSFGDYSYNSPLHF. The CDR3 bases are TGCGCCAGCAGCTTTGGGGATTACTCCTATAATTCACCCCTCCACTTT.

J is TRBJ2-7 and V is TRBV7-9; D is unclear. The CDR3 runs 17 residues. V shed 5 bases and J shed 0 bases, with 20 bases lying between them. Germline V gives CDR1 SEHNR, CDR2 FQNEAQ (reference sequence). The CDR3, as DNA: TGTGCCAGCAGCGATACAAGCCCAGTATCACACTCCTACGAGCAGTACTTC. This sequence encodes CASSDTSPVSHSYEQYF.

V usage is TRBV2 and J usage is TRBJ1-2; no reliable D call. From germline, CDR1 is SNHLY and CDR2 FYNNEI. The CDR3 is 11 residues long. Trimming shortened V by 11 bases and J by 6 bases, and 13 bases separated the two germline ends. The CDR3 nucleotides are TGTGCCGGGTCGCCGAGTCATGGCTACACCTTC. It encodes CAGSPSHGYTF.

CDR3 protein: CASSLMGGAGYTF. Here the CDR3 DNA reads TGTGCCAGCAGCTTGATGGGGGGGGCGGGCTACACCTTC. This chain joins TRBV7-2 and TRBJ1-2; weak D call: TRBD1 (6 bases). Per germline, CDR1 SGHTA and CDR2 FQGNSA. This CDR3 contains 13 residues. The V end was cut by 3 bases, the J end by 8 bases, with 13 bases between.

The chain carries TRBV4-2 and TRBJ2-7, with 8 bases that match TRBD2. This CDR3 region has 15 residues. V dropped 4 bases and J dropped 1; count of bases not matched to a gene: 6. CDR1 and CDR2 from the germline V gene are LGHNA and YNFKEQ. The CDR3 loop is CASSREVAGSYEQYF. The DNA for the CDR3 is TGTGCCAGCAGCCGAGAGGTAGCGGGGTCCTACGAGCAGTACTTC.

The gene calls are TRBV7-3 and TRBJ2-3; 13 bases line up with TRBD2. The germline gives CDR1 SGHTA, CDR2 FQGTGA. The V and J ends lost 6 bases and 1 base, in that order; junction bases with no gene match: 10. The CDR3 runs 18 residues. CDR3 in DNA: TGTGCCAGCAGTTCGGACCCGGGACTAGCGGGGCGCACAGATACGCAGTATTTT. It yields the protein CASSSDPGLAGRTDTQYF.

The rearrangement joins TRBV3-1 (or the pseudogene TRBV3-2) to TRBJ2-7, with 14 bases that match TRBD2. After removal of 2 bases from V and 6 bases from J, the junction contained 18 bases not matched to a gene. The CDR3 has 20 residues. Germline values: CDR1 LGHDT, CDR2 YNNKEL (reference sequence). The CDR3 protein is CASSQISGLAGGIFGCEQYF. Written as DNA, the CDR3 is TGTGCCAGCAGCCAAATTTCAGGACTAGCGGGAGGAATTTTCGGATGCGAGCAGTACTTC.

V is TRBV28 and J is TRBJ2-5; tentatively, D is TRBD2 (6 bases). CDR3 length: 12 residues. Germline V lookup: CDR1 MDHEN, CDR2 SYDVKM. V shed 4 bases and J shed 4 bases, with 7 bases lying between them. DNA of the CDR3: TGTGCCAGCAGTTCCGGGGGAGAGACCCAGTACTTC. This gives the protein CASSSGGETQYF.